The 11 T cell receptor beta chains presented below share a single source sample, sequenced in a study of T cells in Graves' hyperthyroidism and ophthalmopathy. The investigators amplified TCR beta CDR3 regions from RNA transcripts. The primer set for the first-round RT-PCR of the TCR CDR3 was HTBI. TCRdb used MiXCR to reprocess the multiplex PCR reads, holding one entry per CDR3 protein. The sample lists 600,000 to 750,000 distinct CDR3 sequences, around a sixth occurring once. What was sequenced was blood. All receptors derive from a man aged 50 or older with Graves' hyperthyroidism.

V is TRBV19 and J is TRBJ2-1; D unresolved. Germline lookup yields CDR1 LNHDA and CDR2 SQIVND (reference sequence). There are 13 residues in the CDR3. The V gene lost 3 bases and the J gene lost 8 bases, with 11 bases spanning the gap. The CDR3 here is CASSIQRAHEQFF. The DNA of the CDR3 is TGTGCCAGTAGTATTCAACGGGCCCATGAGCAGTTCTTC. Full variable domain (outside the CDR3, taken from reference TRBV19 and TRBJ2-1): DGGITQSPKYLFRKEGQNVTLSCEQNLNHDAMYWYRQDPGQGLRLIYYSQIVNDFQKGDIAEGYSVSREKKESFPLTVTSAQKNPTAFYLCASSIQRAHEQFFGPGTRLTVL.

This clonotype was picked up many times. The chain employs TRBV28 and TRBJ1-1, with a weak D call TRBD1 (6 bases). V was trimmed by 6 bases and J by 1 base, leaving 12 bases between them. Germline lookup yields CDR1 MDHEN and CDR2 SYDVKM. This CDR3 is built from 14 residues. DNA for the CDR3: TGTGCCAGCAGCTCGGGACAAAAGAACACTGAAGCTTTCTTT. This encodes CASSSGQKNTEAFF.

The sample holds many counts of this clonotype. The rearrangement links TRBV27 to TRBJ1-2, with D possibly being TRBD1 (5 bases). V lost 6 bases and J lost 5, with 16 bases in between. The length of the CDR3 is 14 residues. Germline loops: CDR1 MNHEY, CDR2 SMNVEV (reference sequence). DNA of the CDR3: TGTGCCAGCAGCCCGACAGAGGATGCTTATGGCTACACCTTC. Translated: CASSPTEDAYGYTF.

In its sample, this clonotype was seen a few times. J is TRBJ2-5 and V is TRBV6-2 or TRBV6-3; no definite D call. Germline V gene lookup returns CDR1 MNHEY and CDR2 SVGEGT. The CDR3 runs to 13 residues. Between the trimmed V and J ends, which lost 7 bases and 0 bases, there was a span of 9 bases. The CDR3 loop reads CASTRADQETQYF. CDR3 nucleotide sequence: TGTGCCAGCACCCGAGCAGACCAAGAGACCCAGTACTTC.

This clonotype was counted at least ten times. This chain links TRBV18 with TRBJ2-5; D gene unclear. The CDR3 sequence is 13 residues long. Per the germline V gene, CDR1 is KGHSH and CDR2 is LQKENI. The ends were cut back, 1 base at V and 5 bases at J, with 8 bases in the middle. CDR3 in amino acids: CASSPQGTETQYF. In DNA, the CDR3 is TGTGCCAGCTCACCACAGGGAACTGAGACCCAGTACTTC. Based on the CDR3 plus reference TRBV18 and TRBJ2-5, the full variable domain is NAGVMQNPRHLVRRRGQEARLRCSPMKGHSHVYWYRQLPEEGLKFMVYLQKENIIDESGMPKERFSAEFPKEGPSILRIQQVVRGDSAAYFCASSPQGTETQYFGPGTRLLVL.

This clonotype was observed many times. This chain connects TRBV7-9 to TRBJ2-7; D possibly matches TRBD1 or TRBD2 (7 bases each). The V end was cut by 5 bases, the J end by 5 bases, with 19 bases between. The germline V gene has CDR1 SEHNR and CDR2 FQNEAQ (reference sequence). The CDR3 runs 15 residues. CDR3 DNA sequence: TGTGCCAGCAGCCCAGGGGGAGGGGTTGTCCACGAGCAGTACTTC. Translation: CASSPGGGVVHEQYF.

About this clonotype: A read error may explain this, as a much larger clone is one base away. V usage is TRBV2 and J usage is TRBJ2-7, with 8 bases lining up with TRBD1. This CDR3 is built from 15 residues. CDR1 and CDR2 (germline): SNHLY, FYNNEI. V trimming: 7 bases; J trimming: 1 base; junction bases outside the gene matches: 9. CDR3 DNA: TGTGCCAGCACTTGCCTGGGACAGGTATCCTACGAGCAGTACTTC. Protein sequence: CASTCLGQVSYEQYF.

CDR3 bases: TGTGCCAGCAGTTTTTTAAGTCATCGGGGATATGAAGAAAAACTGTTTTTT. Translated, it gives CASSFLSHRGYEEKLFF. The V call is TRBV12-3 or TRBV12-4, the J call TRBJ1-4; D call uncertain. This CDR3 comprises 17 residues. Trimming shortened V by 3 bases and J by 8 bases, and 22 bases separated the two germline ends.

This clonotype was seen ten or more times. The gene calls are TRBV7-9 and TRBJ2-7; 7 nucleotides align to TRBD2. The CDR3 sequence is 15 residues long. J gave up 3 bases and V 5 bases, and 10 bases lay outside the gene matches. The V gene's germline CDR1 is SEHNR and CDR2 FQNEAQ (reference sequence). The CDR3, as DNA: TGTGCCAGCAGCCAGAGCGGGACTGGAAACTACGAGCAGTACTTC. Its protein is CASSQSGTGNYEQYF.

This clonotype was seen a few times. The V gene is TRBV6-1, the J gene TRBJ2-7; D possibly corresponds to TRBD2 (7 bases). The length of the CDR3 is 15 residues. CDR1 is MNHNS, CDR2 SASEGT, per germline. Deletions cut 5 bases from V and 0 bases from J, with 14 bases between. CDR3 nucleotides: TGTGCCAGCAGTTCCCGGGGGGCCAACTCCTACGAGCAGTACTTC. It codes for CASSSRGANSYEQYF.

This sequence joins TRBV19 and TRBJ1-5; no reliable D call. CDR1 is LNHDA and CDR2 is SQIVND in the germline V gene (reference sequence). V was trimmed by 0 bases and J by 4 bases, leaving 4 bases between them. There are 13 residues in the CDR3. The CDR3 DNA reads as TGTGCCAGTAGTATAGACCTTAATCAGCCCCAGCATTTT. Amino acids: CASSIDLNQPQHF.